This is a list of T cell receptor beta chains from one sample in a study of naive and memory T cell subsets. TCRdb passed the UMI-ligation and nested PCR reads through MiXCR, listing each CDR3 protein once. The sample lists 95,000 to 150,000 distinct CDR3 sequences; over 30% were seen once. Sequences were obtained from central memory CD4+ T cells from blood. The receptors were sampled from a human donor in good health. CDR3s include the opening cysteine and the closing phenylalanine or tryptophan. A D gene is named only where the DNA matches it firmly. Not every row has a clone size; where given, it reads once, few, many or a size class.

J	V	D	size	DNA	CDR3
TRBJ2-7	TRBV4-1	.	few	TGCGCCAGCAGCCGGGGGGCTCTACAATTCGAGCAGTACTTC	CASSRGALQFEQYF
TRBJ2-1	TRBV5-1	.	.	TGCGCCAGCAGCTTGGCTTTCCTCCGGGACAATGAGCAGTTCTTC	CASSLAFLRDNEQFF
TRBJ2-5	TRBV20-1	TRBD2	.	TGCAGTGCTAGGGAATCTAGCGGGAGCGGAGAGACCCAGTACTTC	CSARESSGSGETQYF
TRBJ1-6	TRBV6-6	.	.	TGTGCCAGCAGTTACTCGGGGCAGGGTGCTTCACCCCTCCACTTT	CASSYSGQGASPLHF
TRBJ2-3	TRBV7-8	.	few	TGTGCCAGCAGCCCAGGCAGGAGAGGCACAGATACGCAGTATTTT	CASSPGRRGTDTQYF
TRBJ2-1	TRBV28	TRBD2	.	TGTGCCAGCAGTCCCCGGACTAGCGGGACACATGAGCAGTTCTTC	CASSPRTSGTHEQFF
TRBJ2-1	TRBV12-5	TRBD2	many	TGTGCTAGTGGTCCGGGACTAGCCGATGAGCAGTTCTTC	CASGPGLADEQFF
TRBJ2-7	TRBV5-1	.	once	TGCGCCAGCAGCCCGGACAGCTACGAGCAGTACTTC	CASSPDSYEQYF
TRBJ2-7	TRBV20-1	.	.	TGCAGTGCCCAGGGGCGGAGCTCCTACGAGCAGTACTTC	CSAQGRSSYEQYF
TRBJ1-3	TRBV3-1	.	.	TGTGCCAGCAGCCCTCAGTGGGGATACGGAAACACCATATATTTT	CASSPQWGYGNTIYF
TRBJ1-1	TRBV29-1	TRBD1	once	TGCAGCGTCGTTGACAGGGGGTTTGGGGCTTTCTTT	CSVVDRGFGAFF
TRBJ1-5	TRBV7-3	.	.	TGTGCCAGCAGCCCCCAGGCTGGGCAGCCCCAGCATTTT	CASSPQAGQPQHF
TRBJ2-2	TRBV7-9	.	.	TGTGCCAGCAGCGACCTTAGGGGAAACACCGGGGAGCTGTTTTTT	CASSDLRGNTGELFF
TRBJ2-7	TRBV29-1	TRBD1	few	TGCAGCGTTGAATTCCAAGGACAGGGAAAAGGGCTTGGCGAGCAGTACTTC	CSVEFQGQGKGLGEQYF
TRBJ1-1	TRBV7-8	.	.	TGTGCCAGCAGCCCTAGGCACAGCCTGAACACTGAAGCTTTCTTT	CASSPRHSLNTEAFF
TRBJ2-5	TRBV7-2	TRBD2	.	TGTGCCAGCAGCCCCCGTATCATGGGCGGGAGCCAAAAGACCCAGTACTTC	CASSPRIMGGSQKTQYF
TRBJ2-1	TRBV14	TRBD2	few	TGTGCCAGCACACAGACTAGCGGGAGCAATGAGCAGTTCTTC	CASTQTSGSNEQFF
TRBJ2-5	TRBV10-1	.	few	TGCGCCAGCAGTGAGTCGGCTAAAGAGACCCAGTACTTC	CASSESAKETQYF
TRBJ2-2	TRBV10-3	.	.	TGTGCCACGCTCGGGGGCTCTTTGAACACCGGGGAGCTGTTTTTT	CATLGGSLNTGELFF
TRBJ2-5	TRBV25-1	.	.	TGTGCCAGCAGTACCCCCCGTGGGAACCAAGAGACCCAGTACTTC	CASSTPRGNQETQYF
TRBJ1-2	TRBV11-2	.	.	TGTGCCAGCAGCCTGGACCAAGGTTGGGGCTACACCTTC	CASSLDQGWGYTF
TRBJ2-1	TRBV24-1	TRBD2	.	TGTGCCACCAGTGACCGTAGCGGGACAAAAATCCATGAGCAGTTCTTC	CATSDRSGTKIHEQFF
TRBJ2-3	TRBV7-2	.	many	TGTGCCAGCAGCTCCGCAAGGTATACGCAGTATTTT	CASSSARYTQYF
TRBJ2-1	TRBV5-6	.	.	TGTGCCAGCAGCTTGAGTGATGAGCAGTTCTTC	CASSLSDEQFF
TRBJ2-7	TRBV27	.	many	TGTGCCAGCAGTCCACAGAGCCGATCTATTCAGCAGTACTTC	CASSPQSRSIQQYF
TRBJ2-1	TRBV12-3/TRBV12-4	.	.	TGTGCCAGCAGTTGGGACAAAAAATACAATGAGCAGTTCTTC	CASSWDKKYNEQFF
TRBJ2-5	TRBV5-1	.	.	TGCGCCAGCAGCTATAGCCAGCGGGAGACCCAGTACTTC	CASSYSQRETQYF
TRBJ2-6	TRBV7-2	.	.	TGTGCCAGCAGCTTACGGGGCTCGTCTGGGGCCAACGTCCTGACTTTC	CASSLRGSSGANVLTF
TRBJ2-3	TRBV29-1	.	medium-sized	TGCAGCGTGGATACAGGCACAGATACGCAGTATTTT	CSVDTGTDTQYF
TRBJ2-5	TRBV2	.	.	TGTGCCAGCAGAAAAGGGTCGGGCGATCGGGAGACCCAGTACTTC	CASRKGSGDRETQYF
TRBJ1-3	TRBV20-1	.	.	TGCAGTGCCCTACCCAACTTTTGGGGCTCCTCTGGAAACACCATATATTTT	CSALPNFWGSSGNTIYF
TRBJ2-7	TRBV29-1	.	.	TGCAGCGTTTTTAACCCAACACTACCCTACGAGCAGTACTTC	CSVFNPTLPYEQYF
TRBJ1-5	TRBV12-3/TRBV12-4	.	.	TGTGCCAGCAGTTTTCGGCAGGAGAGCAATCAGCCCCAGCATTTT	CASSFRQESNQPQHF
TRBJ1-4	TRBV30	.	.	TGTGCCTGGAGTCGACAATCCGAAAAACTGTTTTTT	CAWSRQSEKLFF
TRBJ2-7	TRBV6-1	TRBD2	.	TGTGCCAGCAGCAAAGGGGCGGGAGGGGGCTCCTACGAGCAGTACTTC	CASSKGAGGGSYEQYF
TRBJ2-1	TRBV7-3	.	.	TGTGCCAGCAGCCCCAGTACGGCCCATGAGCAGTTCTTC	CASSPSTAHEQFF
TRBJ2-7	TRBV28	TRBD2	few	TGTGCCAGCAGTTCCCGACTAGCGGGGGCCTACGAGCAGTACTTC	CASSSRLAGAYEQYF
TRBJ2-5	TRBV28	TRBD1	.	TGTGCCACCCAGAGGGGGCGTTTCGGGACCCAGTACTTC	CATQRGRFGTQYF
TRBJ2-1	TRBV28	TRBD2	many	TGTGCCAGCAGTTTCGGGCTAGCGGCAAGTAATGAGCAGTTCTTC	CASSFGLAASNEQFF
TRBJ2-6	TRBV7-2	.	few	TGTGCCAGCAGCTCCCGCGGGTTAAGCTCTGGGGCCAACGTCCTGACTTTC	CASSSRGLSSGANVLTF
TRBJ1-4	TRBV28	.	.	TGTGCCAGCAGTGAGGGTTTTAATGAAAAACTGTTTTTT	CASSEGFNEKLFF